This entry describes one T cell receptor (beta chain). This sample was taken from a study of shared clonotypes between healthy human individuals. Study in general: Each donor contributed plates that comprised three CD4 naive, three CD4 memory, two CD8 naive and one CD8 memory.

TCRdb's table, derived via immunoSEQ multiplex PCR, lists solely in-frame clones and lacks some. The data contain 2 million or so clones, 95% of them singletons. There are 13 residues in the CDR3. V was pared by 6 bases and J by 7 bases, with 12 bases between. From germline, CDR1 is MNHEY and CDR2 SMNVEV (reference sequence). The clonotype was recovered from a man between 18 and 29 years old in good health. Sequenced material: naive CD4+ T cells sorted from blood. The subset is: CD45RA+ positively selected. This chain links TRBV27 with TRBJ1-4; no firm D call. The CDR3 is CASRRGMSEKLFF. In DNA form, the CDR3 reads TGTGCCAGCAGGCGCGGGATGAGTGAAAAACTGTTTTTT.